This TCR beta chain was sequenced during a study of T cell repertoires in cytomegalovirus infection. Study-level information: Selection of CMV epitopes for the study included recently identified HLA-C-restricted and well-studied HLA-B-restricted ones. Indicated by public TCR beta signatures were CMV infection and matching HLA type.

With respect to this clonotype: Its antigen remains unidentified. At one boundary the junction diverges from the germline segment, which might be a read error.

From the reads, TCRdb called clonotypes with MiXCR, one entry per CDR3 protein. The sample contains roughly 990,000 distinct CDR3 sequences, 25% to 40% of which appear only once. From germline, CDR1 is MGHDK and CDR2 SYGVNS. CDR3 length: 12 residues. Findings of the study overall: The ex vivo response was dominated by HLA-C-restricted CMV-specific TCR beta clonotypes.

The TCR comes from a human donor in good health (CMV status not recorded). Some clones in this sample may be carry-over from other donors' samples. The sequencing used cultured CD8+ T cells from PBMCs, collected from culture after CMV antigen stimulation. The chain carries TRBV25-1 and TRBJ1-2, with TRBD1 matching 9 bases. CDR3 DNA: TGTGCCAGCGGTAAAACAGGGGGCCCCCTAGCCTTC. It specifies CASGKTGGPLAF.